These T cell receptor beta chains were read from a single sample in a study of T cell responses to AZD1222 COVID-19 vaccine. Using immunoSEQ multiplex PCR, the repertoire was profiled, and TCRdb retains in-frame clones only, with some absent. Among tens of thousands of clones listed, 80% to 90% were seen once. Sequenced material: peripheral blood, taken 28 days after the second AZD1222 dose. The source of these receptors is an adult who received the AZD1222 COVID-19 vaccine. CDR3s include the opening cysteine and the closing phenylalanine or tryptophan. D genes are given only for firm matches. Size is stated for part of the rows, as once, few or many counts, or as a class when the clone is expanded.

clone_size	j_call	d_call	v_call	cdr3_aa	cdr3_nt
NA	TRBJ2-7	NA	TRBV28	CASSLSYWGSEYEQYF	TGTGCCAGCAGTTTGAGTTATTGGGGAAGCGAGTACGAGCAGTACTTC
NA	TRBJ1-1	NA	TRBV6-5	CASIAGARLEAFF	TGTGCCAGCATAGCGGGGGCCCGATTGGAAGCTTTCTTT
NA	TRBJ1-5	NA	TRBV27	CASSLEGYSNQPQHF	TGTGCCAGCAGTTTAGAGGGGTATAGCAATCAGCCCCAGCATTTT
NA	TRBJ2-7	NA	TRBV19	CASVADVTYEQYF	TGTGCCAGTGTTGCAGACGTGACCTACGAGCAGTACTTC
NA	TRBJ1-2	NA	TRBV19	CASSSGTRGFYGYTF	TGTGCCAGTAGTTCCGGAACCCGGGGTTTCTATGGCTACACCTTC
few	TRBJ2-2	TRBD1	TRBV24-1	CPPSDPGTGTTGELFF	TGTCCCCCCAGTGACCCCGGGACAGGGACGACCGGGGAGCTGTTTTTT
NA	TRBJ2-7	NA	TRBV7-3	CASSLTRGAEQYF	TGTGCCAGCAGCTTAACTAGAGGCGCGGAGCAGTACTTC
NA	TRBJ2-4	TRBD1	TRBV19	CASSIRGQGIKTKNIQYF	TGTGCCAGTAGTATTAGGGGACAGGGAATCAAAACCAAAAACATTCAGTACTTC
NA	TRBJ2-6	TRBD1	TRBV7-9	CASSSAGTGDSGANVLTF	TGTGCCAGCAGCTCTGCCGGGACAGGTGACTCTGGGGCCAACGTCCTGACTTTC
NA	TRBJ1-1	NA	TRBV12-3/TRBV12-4	CASRSQGKIEAFF	TGTGCCAGCAGATCGCAGGGGAAGATTGAAGCTTTCTTT
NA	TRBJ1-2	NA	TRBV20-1	CSASVLGLNYGYTF	TGCAGTGCTAGTGTCTTGGGGCTGAACTATGGCTACACCTTC
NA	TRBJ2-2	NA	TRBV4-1	CASRRQGGTGELFF	TGCGCCAGCCGCAGGCAGGGGGGCACCGGGGAGCTGTTTTTT
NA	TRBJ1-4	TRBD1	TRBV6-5	CASREGQTGGKLFF	TGTGCCAGCAGAGAGGGACAGACCGGGGGAAAACTGTTTTTT
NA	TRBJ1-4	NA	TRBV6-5	CASAWAREKLFF	TGTGCCAGCGCCTGGGCCCGCGAAAAACTGTTTTTT
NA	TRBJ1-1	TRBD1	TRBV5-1	CASSLGQGVVNTEAFF	TGCGCCAGCAGCTTAGGACAGGGCGTAGTGAACACTGAAGCTTTCTTT
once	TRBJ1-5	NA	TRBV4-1	CASSQEPRGVRPQHF	TGCGCCAGCAGCCAAGAGCCCAGAGGGGTCCGGCCCCAGCATTTT
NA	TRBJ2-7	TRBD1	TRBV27	CASSIGQVYEQYF	TGTGCCAGCAGTATCGGACAGGTCTACGAGCAGTACTTC
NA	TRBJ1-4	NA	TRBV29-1	CSVDKGDNEKLFF	TGCAGCGTTGATAAAGGAGATAATGAAAAACTGTTTTTT
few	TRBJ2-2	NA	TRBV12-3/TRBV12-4	CASSQPGELFF	TGTGCCAGCAGCCAGCCCGGGGAGCTGTTTTTT
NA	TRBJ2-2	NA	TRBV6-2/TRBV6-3	CASSYRDSNTGELFF	TGTGCCAGCAGTTACAGGGACTCGAACACCGGGGAGCTGTTTTTT
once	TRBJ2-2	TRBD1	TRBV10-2	CASSEQGATGELFF	TGCGCCAGCAGTGAACAGGGGGCAACCGGGGAGCTGTTTTTT
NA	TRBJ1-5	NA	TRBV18	CASSPARVGQPQHF	TGTGCCAGCTCACCGGCCCGGGTTGGTCAGCCCCAGCATTTT